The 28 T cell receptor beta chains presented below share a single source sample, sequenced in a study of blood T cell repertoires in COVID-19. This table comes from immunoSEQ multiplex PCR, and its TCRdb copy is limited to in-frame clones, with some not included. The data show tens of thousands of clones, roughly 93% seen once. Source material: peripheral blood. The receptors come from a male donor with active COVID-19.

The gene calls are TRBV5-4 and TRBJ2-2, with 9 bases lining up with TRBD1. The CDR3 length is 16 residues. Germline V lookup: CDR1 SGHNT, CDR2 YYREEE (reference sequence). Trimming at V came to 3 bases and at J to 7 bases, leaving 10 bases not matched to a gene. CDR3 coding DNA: TGTGCCAGCAGCTCCGGGACAGGGAAAAGGAACGGGGAGCTGTTTTTT. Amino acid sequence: CASSSGTGKRNGELFF.

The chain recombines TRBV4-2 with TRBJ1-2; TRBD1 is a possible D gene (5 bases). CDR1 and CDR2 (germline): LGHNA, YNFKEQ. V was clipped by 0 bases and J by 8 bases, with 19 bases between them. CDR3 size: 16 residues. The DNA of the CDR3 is TGTGCCAGCAGCCAAGAACTCGACAGAAGCTTGGGGGGCTACACCTTC. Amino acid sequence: CASSQELDRSLGGYTF.

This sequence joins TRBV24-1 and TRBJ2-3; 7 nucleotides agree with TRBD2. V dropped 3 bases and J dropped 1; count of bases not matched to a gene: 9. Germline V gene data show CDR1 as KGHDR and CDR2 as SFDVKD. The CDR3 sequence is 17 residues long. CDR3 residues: CATSDRRGGMGTDTQYF. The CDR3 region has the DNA TGTGCCACCAGTGATCGCCGCGGGGGTATGGGCACAGATACGCAGTATTTT.

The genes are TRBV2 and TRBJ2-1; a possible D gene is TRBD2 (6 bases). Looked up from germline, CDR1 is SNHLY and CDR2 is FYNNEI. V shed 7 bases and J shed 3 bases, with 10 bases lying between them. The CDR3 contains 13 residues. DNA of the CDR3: TGTGCCAGCACGCGGGACCACTACAATGAGCAGTTCTTC. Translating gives CASTRDHYNEQFF.

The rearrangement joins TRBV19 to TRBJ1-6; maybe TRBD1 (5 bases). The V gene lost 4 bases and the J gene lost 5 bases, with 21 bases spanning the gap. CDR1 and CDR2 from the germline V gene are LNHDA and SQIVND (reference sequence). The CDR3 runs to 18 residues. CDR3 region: CASSKSFAGVGDNSPLHF. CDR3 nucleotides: TGTGCCAGTAGTAAATCCTTTGCGGGGGTGGGGGATAATTCACCCCTCCACTTT.

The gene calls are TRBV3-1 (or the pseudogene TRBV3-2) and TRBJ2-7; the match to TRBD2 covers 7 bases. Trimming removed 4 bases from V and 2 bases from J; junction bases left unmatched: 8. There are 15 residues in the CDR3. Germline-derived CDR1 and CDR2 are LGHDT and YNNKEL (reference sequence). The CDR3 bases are TGTGCCAGCAGCCTACGGGGAAGCGGGGCCTACGAGCAGTACTTC. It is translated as CASSLRGSGAYEQYF.

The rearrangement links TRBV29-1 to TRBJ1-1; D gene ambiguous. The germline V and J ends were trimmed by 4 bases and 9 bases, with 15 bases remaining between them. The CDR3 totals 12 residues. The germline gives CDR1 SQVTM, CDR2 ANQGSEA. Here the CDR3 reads CSVGTEVGKAFF. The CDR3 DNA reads TGCAGCGTTGGGACGGAGGTCGGAAAAGCTTTCTTT.

CDR3 bases: TGCGCCAGCAGTGAGTCGTCGACAGGTCCCCCCTACGAGCAGTACTTC. This gives the protein CASSESSTGPPYEQYF. The genes are TRBV10-2 and TRBJ2-7; possible D gene TRBD1, 6 bases. The V gene's germline CDR1 is WSHSY and CDR2 SAAADI. CDR3 size: 16 residues. The V end was cut by 0 bases, the J end by 2 bases, with 14 bases between.

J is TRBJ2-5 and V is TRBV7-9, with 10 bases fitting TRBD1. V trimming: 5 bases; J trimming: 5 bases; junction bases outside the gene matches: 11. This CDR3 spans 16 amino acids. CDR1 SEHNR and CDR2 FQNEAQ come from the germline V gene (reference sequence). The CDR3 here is CASSQWDRGVSETQYF. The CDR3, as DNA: TGTGCCAGCAGCCAATGGGACAGGGGTGTATCGGAGACCCAGTACTTC.

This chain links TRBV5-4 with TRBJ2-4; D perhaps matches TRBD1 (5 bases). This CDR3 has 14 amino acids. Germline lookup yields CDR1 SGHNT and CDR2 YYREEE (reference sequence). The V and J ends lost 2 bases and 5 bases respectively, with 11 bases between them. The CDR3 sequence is CASSFWGPQNIQYF. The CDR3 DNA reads TGTGCCAGCAGCTTTTGGGGCCCCCAAAACATTCAGTACTTC.

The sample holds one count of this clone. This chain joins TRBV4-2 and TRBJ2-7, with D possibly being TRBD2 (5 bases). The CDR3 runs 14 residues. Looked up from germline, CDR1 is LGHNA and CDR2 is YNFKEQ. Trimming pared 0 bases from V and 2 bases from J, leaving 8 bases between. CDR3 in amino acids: CASSQDSGTYEQYF. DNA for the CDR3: TGTGCCAGCAGCCAAGATTCGGGGACCTACGAGCAGTACTTC.

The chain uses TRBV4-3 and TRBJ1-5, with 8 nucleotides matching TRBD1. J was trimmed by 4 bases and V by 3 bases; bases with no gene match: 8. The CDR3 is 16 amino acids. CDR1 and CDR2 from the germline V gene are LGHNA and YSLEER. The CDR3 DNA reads TGCGCCAGCAGCCAGCAGAGGACAGGGCTTAATCAGCCCCAGCATTTT. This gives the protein CASSQQRTGLNQPQHF.

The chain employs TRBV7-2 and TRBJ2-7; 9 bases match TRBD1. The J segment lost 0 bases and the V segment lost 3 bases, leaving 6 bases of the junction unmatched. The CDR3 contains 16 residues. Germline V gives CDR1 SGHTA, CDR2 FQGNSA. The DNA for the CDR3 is TGTGCCAGCAGCTTCGGACAGGGGCTAAGCTCCTACGAGCAGTACTTC. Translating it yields CASSFGQGLSSYEQYF. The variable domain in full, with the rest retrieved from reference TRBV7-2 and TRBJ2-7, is GAGVSQSPSNKVTEKGKDVELRCDPISGHTALYWYRQSLGQGLEFLIYFQGNSAPDKSGLPSDRFSAERTGGSVSTLTIQRTQQEDSAVYLCASSFGQGLSSYEQYFGPGTRLTVT.

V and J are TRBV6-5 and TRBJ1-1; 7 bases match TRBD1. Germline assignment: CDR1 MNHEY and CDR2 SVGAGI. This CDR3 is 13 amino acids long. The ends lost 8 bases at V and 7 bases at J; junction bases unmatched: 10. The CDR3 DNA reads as TGTGCCAGCCTCTCCGACAGGGCGATTGAAGCTTTCTTT. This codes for CASLSDRAIEAFF.

The CDR3 coding sequence is TGTGCCAGCAGTTACTCCAGGGGCGGGTATAATTCACCCCTCCACTTT. Translating it yields CASSYSRGGYNSPLHF. The chain combines TRBV6-5 with TRBJ1-6; possible D gene TRBD1, 6 bases. Looked up from germline, CDR1 is MNHEY and CDR2 is SVGAGI. The CDR3 totals 16 residues. Trimming cost V 0 bases and J 4 bases, with 10 bases left between them.

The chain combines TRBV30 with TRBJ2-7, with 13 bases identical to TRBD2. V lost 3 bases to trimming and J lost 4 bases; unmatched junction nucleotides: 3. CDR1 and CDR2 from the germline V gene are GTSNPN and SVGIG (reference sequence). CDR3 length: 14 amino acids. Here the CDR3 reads CAWRRLAGGYEQYF. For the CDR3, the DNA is TGTGCCTGGAGGAGACTAGCGGGGGGATACGAGCAGTACTTC.

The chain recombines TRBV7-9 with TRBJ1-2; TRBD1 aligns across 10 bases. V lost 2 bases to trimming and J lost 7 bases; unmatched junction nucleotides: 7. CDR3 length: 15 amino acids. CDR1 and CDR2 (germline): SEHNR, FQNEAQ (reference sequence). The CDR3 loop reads CASSLRDRGSTGYTF. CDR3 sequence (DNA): TGTGCCAGCAGCTTAAGGGACAGGGGAAGTACTGGCTACACCTTC.

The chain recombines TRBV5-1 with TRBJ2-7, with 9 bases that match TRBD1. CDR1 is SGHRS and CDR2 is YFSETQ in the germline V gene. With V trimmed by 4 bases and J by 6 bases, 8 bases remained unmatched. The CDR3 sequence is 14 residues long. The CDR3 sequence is CASSPRTGAGEQYF. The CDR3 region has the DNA TGCGCCAGCAGCCCTCGGACAGGGGCGGGCGAGCAGTACTTC.

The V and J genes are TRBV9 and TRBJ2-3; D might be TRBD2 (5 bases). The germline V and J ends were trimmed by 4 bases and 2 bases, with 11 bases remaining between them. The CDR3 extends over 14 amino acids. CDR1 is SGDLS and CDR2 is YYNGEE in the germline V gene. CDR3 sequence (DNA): TGTGCCAGCAGCTCGCGGGCTTACACAGATACGCAGTATTTT. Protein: CASSSRAYTDTQYF.

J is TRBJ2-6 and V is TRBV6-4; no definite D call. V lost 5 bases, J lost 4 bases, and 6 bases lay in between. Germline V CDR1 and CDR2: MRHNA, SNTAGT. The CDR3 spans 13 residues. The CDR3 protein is CASSREGANVLTF. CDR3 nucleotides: TGTGCCAGCAGTCGCGAGGGGGCCAACGTCCTGACTTTC.

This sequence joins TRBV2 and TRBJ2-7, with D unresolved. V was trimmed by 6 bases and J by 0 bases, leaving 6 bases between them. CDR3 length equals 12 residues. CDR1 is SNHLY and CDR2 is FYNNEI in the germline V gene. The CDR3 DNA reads TGTGCCAGCAGGAGGAGCTCCTACGAGCAGTACTTC. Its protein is CASRRSSYEQYF.

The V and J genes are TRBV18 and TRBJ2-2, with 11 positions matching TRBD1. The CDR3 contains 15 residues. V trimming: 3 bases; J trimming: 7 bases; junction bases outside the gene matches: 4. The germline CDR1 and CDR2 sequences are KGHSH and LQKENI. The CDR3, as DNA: TGTGCCAGCTCACCCGGACAGGGGGCTTACGGGGAGCTGTTTTTT. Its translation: CASSPGQGAYGELFF.

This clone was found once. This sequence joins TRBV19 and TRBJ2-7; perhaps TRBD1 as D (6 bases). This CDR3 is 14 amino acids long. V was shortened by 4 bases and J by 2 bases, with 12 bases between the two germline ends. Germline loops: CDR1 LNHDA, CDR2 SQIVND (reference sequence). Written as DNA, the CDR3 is TGTGCCAGTAGTAGAGGACAGCCCGCCTACGAGCAGTACTTC. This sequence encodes CASSRGQPAYEQYF.

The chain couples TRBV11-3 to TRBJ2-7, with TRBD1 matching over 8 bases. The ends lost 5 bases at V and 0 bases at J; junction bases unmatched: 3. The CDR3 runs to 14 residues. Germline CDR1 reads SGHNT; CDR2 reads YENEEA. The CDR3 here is CASSLGQASYEQYF. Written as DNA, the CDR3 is TGTGCCAGCAGCCTGGGACAGGCCTCCTACGAGCAGTACTTC.

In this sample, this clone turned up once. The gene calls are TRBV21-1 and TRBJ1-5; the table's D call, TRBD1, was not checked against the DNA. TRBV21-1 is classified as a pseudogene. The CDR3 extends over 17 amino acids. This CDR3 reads CASSKAAQGSLGQPQHF. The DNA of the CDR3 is TGTGCCAGCAGCAAAGCAGCCCAGGGAAGCTTAGGTCAGCCCCAGCATTTT.

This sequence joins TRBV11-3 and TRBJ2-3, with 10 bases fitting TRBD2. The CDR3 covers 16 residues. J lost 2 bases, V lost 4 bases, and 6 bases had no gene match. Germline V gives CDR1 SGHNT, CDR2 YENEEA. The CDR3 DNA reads TGTGCCAGCAGCTCGGGACTAGCGACCGTCACAGATACGCAGTATTTT. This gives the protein CASSSGLATVTDTQYF.

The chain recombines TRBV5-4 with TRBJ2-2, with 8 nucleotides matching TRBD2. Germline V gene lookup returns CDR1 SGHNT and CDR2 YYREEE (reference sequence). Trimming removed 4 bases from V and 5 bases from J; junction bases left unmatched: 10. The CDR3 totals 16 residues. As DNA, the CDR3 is TGTGCCAGCAGCCCGGGGGAGCGGGGGAATACCGGGGAGCTGTTTTTT. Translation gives CASSPGERGNTGELFF.

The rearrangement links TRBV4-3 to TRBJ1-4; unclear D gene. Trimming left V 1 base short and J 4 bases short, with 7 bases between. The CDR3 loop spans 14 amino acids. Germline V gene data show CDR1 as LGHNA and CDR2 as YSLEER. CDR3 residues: CASSQGKHNEKLFF. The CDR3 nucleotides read TGCGCCAGCAGCCAAGGAAAGCATAATGAAAAACTGTTTTTT.